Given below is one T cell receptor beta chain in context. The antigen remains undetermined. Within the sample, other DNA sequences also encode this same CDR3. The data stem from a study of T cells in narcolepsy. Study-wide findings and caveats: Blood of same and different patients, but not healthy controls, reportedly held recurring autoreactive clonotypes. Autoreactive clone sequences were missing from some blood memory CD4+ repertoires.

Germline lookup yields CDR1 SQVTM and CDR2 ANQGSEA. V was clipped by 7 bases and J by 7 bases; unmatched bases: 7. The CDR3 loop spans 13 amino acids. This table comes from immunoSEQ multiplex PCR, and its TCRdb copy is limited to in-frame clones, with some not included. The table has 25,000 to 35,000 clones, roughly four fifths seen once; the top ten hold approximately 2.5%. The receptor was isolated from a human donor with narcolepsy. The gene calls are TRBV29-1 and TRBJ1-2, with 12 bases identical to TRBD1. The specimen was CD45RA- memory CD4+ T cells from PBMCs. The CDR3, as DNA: TGCAGCGGGGGGGACAGGGGGCGCGGTGGCTACACCTTC. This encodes CSGGDRGRGGYTF.